Following are 9 T cell receptor beta chains from one sample sequenced in a study of T cells in Graves' hyperthyroidism and ophthalmopathy. RNA transcripts gave rise to amplified TCR beta CDR3 regions. RT-PCR in the first round (using the HTBI primer set) targeted the TCR CDR3. One entry per CDR3 protein, called by TCRdb with MiXCR from the multiplex PCR reads. The sample carries 250,000 to 300,000 distinct CDR3 sequences, about 14% recorded once. Sequenced material: blood. All receptors come from a woman aged 40 to 50 with Graves' hyperthyroidism that later progressed to Graves' ophthalmopathy.

The J gene is TRBJ1-2, the V gene TRBV4-2, with a tentative D call TRBD1 (5 bases). Germline V gives CDR1 LGHNA, CDR2 YNFKEQ. The V end was cut by 0 bases, the J end by 4 bases, with 15 bases between. CDR3 size: 16 residues. CDR3 amino acids: CASSQDRGRGTYGYTF. CDR3 nucleotides: TGTGCCAGCAGCCAAGATCGGGGACGCGGTACCTATGGCTACACCTTC.

In this sample, this clonotype turned up many times. The rearrangement links TRBV5-1 to TRBJ1-2; D is unclear. V was trimmed by 4 bases and J by 6 bases, leaving 10 bases between them. Germline lookup yields CDR1 SGHRS and CDR2 YFSETQ. CDR3 length: 12 amino acids. CDR3 in DNA: TGCGCCAGCAGCCCCAGTATTGATGGCTACACCTTC. This encodes CASSPSIDGYTF.

This clonotype came up many times. The chain joins TRBV11-2 to TRBJ1-1; 7 bases fit TRBD1. V lost 2 bases and J lost 0; bases outside the gene matches: 3. The germline V gene encodes CDR1 SGHAT and CDR2 FQNNGV. The CDR3 loop spans 15 amino acids. CDR3 DNA: TGTGCCAGCAGCTTATACAGGGGTATGAACACTGAAGCTTTCTTT. The encoded protein is CASSLYRGMNTEAFF.

This clonotype has a count of ten or more. The CDR3 loop is CASSSSGTEFYNEQFF. CDR3 DNA sequence: TGTGCCAGCAGTTCGTCCGGGACAGAATTCTACAATGAGCAGTTCTTC. This chain uses TRBV27 with TRBJ2-1; the match to TRBD1 covers 7 bases. Germline CDR1 is MNHEY and CDR2 is SMNVEV (reference sequence). This CDR3 has 16 amino acids. The junction had 9 bases not matched to a gene; V was cut back by 4 bases and J by 3 bases.

This clonotype was counted many times. The V gene is TRBV2, the J gene TRBJ2-7; 12 positions agree with TRBD2. The V and J ends lost 5 bases and 1 base, in that order; junction bases with no gene match: 3. CDR1 is SNHLY and CDR2 is FYNNEI in the germline V gene. The CDR3 extends over 15 amino acids. The CDR3 sequence: CASSPTSGRSYEQYF. The CDR3 DNA reads as TGTGCCAGCAGTCCAACTAGCGGGAGGTCCTACGAGCAGTACTTC.

At least ten counts were recorded for this clonotype. The chain recombines TRBV7-9 with TRBJ2-7; 7 bases fit TRBD2. Germline CDR1 is SEHNR and CDR2 is FQNEAQ (reference sequence). The length of the CDR3 is 17 residues. V gave up 2 bases and J gave up 3 bases; unmatched junction bases: 13. CDR3 bases: TGTGCCAGCAGCTTAATGATTGCTAGCGGACCGATCTACGAGCAGTACTTC. It encodes CASSLMIASGPIYEQYF.

The V and J genes are TRBV4-1 and TRBJ2-1; D is unresolved. This CDR3 has 15 residues. CDR1 MGHRA and CDR2 YSYEKL come from the germline V gene. V dropped 7 bases and J dropped 2 bases, with 15 bases sitting between them. CDR3 sequence reads: CASKPGVSPYNEQFF. As DNA, the CDR3 is TGCGCCAGCAAGCCCGGAGTAAGCCCCTACAATGAGCAGTTCTTC.

This clonotype was seen many times. The V gene is TRBV3-1, the J gene TRBJ2-5; TRBD1 is a possible D gene (5 bases). The germline gives CDR1 LGHDT, CDR2 YNNKEL (reference sequence). The V gene lost 3 bases and the J gene lost 11 bases, with 10 bases spanning the gap. The CDR3 is made up of 11 amino acids. The chain's CDR3 is CASSQGDRQYF. The CDR3 bases are TGTGCCAGCAGCCAGGGCGACAGACAGTACTTC.

The chain carries TRBV7-3 and TRBJ2-5, with D possibly being TRBD1 (5 bases). This CDR3 spans 15 amino acids. Trimming took off 4 bases at V and 4 bases at J, with 16 bases between the two ends. Germline CDR1 and CDR2: SGHTA and FQGTGA. The CDR3 sequence: CASSSPRVSRETQYF. In DNA, the CDR3 is TGTGCCAGCAGCTCCCCCAGGGTGTCTAGAGAGACCCAGTACTTC. Full variable domain (remainder filled in from reference TRBV7-3 and TRBJ2-5): GAGVSQTPSNKVTEKGKYVELRCDPISGHTALYWYRQSLGQGPEFLIYFQGTGAADDSGLPNDRFFAVRPEGSVSTLKIQRTERGDSAVYLCASSSPRVSRETQYFGPGTRLLVL.